Given below is one TCR beta chain in context. Its antigen is not identified. Libraries were prepared by immunoSEQ multiplex PCR; TCRdb keeps only in-frame clonotypes and omits some of them. The sample gives roughly 14,000 clones, around 76% of which show up once; about two fifths is in the top ten. This sample was included in a study of OX40 agonist ivuxolimab in advanced cancers. Notes on the study in general: In general, CD8+ T cells held more expanded clones than CD4+ did, on average. In a subset of nonresponders, normalized T-cell clonal expansion was also low.

V lost 0 bases and J 10 bases, leaving 9 bases between the germline ends. The germline CDR1 and CDR2 sequences are MGHRA and YSYEKL. CDR3 size: 13 residues. The specimen was CD4+ or CD8+ T cells sorted from blood, collected in a trial of the OX40 agonist ivuxolimab. The chain links TRBV4-1 to TRBJ2-2; D remains ambiguous. This TCR derives from an adult with an advanced solid tumor such as melanoma, head and neck, liver or kidney cancer. The CDR3 DNA reads as TGCGCCAGCAGCCAAGATTATAGGAAGGAGCTGTTTTTT. Encoded protein: CASSQDYRKELFF.